These 8 T cell receptor beta chains were all obtained from the same sample, sequenced in a study of blood T cell repertoires in COVID-19. Sequencing used immunoSEQ multiplex PCR; TCRdb keeps in-frame clones, though not all of them. The sample consists of 250,000 to 350,000 clones, around 90% of them appearing once. The sample comprised PBMCs or T cells enriched from blood (not recorded which). These receptor sequences come from a woman between 18 and 30 years old with acute COVID-19.

The V call is TRBV11-2, the J call TRBJ2-5; no firm D call. The CDR3 loop spans 16 amino acids. Per germline, CDR1 SGHAT and CDR2 FQNNGV. V was clipped by 5 bases and J by 1 base, with 17 bases between them. Written as DNA, the CDR3 is TGTGCCAGCAGCCCGAGGCCGTATTCCCTCCAAGAGACCCAGTACTTC. This gives the protein CASSPRPYSLQETQYF.

The V and J genes are TRBV28 and TRBJ2-3; 8 bases are a match to TRBD2. V lost 3 bases to trimming and J lost 4 bases; unmatched junction nucleotides: 6. The CDR3 is made up of 15 amino acids. The V gene's germline CDR1 is MDHEN and CDR2 SYDVKM. CDR3 in amino acids: CASSFRATSADTQYF. As DNA, the CDR3 is TGTGCCAGCAGTTTCCGCGCGACTAGCGCAGATACGCAGTATTTT.

The chain employs TRBV2 and TRBJ2-7, with D possibly matching TRBD2 (5 bases). In germline, CDR1 is SNHLY, CDR2 FYNNEI. This CDR3 has 14 amino acids. V was shortened by 1 base and J by 6 bases, with 13 bases between the two germline ends. This chain's CDR3 is CASSEERFRGEQYF. CDR3 coding DNA: TGTGCCAGCAGTGAAGAGCGGTTTAGAGGCGAGCAGTACTTC.

The chain carries TRBV14 and TRBJ2-3; a possible D gene is TRBD2 (6 bases). Deletions cut 1 base from V and 0 bases from J, with 11 bases between. Germline CDR1 SGHDN, CDR2 FVKESK. The length of the CDR3 is 16 residues. The CDR3 protein is CASSQAIRGSTDTQYF. In DNA form, the CDR3 reads TGTGCCAGCAGCCAAGCTATACGGGGGAGCACAGATACGCAGTATTTT. Looking up the rest from reference TRBV14 and TRBJ2-3 gives the full variable domain: EAGVTQFPSHSVIEKGQTVTLRCDPISGHDNLYWYRRVMGKEIKFLLHFVKESKQDESGMPNNRFLAERTGGTYSTLKVQPAELEDSGVYFCASSQAIRGSTDTQYFGPGTRLTVL.

The chain employs TRBV5-6 and TRBJ2-1; 9 bases agree with TRBD1. The germline CDR1 and CDR2 sequences are SGHDT and YYEEEE. With 4 bases clipped from V and 4 bases from J, the junction kept 12 bases outside the gene matches. This CDR3 has 17 residues. CDR3 amino acids: CASSPTEGTGPYNEQFF. CDR3 sequence (DNA): TGTGCCAGCAGCCCGACTGAAGGGACAGGGCCGTACAATGAGCAGTTCTTC.

The V call is TRBV11-3, the J call TRBJ2-7; 8 bases fit TRBD1. The CDR3 extends over 16 amino acids. The V and J ends lost 0 bases and 6 bases, in that order; junction bases with no gene match: 10. The germline V gene has CDR1 SGHNT and CDR2 YENEEA. Here the CDR3 reads CASSLEPRGPWAEQYF. The CDR3 DNA sequence: TGTGCCAGCAGCTTAGAACCCAGGGGGCCCTGGGCCGAGCAGTACTTC.

The genes are TRBV5-1 and TRBJ2-4, with 10 bases aligning to TRBD1. Germline V gene sequence: CDR1 SGHRS, CDR2 YFSETQ. CDR3 length: 16 amino acids. V was clipped by 0 bases and J by 2 bases; unmatched bases: 2. The CDR3 DNA is TGCGCCAGCAGCTTGGGACAGGGGGCGTCCAAAAACATTCAGTACTTC. Translation gives CASSLGQGASKNIQYF.

The gene calls are TRBV20-1 and TRBJ1-1, with D hard to call. Between the trimmed V and J ends, which lost 5 bases and 3 bases, there was a span of 7 bases. From germline, CDR1 is DFQATT and CDR2 SNEGSKA (reference sequence). The CDR3 spans 11 residues. This chain's CDR3 is CSASGDTEAFF. The CDR3 DNA sequence: TGCAGTGCTTCAGGTGACACTGAAGCTTTCTTT.